One and the same sample provided the 21 T cell receptor beta chains below, sequenced in a study of blood T cell repertoires in COVID-19. Clones were read by immunoSEQ multiplex PCR, and TCRdb kept only the in-frame ones, dropping some. The sample includes under 200,000 clones, approximately 90% of them seen just once. Sequenced input: peripheral blood. The source of these receptors is a man aged 50-59 years who had recovered from COVID-19.

V usage is TRBV11-2 and J usage is TRBJ2-7; 9 nucleotides match TRBD2. Unmatched junction bases numbered 4, after V lost 2 bases and J lost 2 bases. CDR3 length: 15 residues. The germline V gene has CDR1 SGHAT and CDR2 FQNNGV. This CDR3 reads CASSLIQRGAYEQYF. The CDR3 nucleotides are TGTGCCAGCAGCTTAATTCAGCGGGGGGCCTACGAGCAGTACTTC.

The chain uses TRBV7-9 and TRBJ1-4; 7 nucleotides align to TRBD1. CDR3 length: 16 amino acids. Germline V gene data show CDR1 as SEHNR and CDR2 as FQNEAQ (reference sequence). The V segment lost 1 base and the J segment 4 bases; nucleotides outside the gene matches: 6. This chain's CDR3 is CASSLVRGRYNEKLFF. CDR3 coding DNA: TGTGCCAGCAGCTTAGTGAGGGGGCGTTATAATGAAAAACTGTTTTTT.

The chain employs TRBV1 and TRBJ2-4; the listed D gene, TRBD1, was not tested against the DNA. TRBV1 corresponds to a pseudogene. This CDR3 is built from 20 residues. The CDR3 nucleotides are TGCACCAGCAGCCATCCGGGACAGAGGACCCCTCTCCTAGCCAAAAACATTCAGTACTTC. Protein: CTSSHPGQRTPLLAKNIQYF.

The J gene is TRBJ2-1, the V gene TRBV6-2 or TRBV6-3; 12 bases agree with TRBD2. This CDR3 has 15 amino acids. Germline CDR1 and CDR2: MNHEY and SVGEGT. Unmatched junction bases numbered 11, after V lost 2 bases and J lost 15 bases. As DNA, the CDR3 is TGTGCCAGCAGTTACGGTGCGACTAGCGGGGGCAGGGTGTTCTTC. It codes for CASSYGATSGGRVFF.

The chain is built from TRBV3-1 (or the pseudogene TRBV3-2) and TRBJ1-2; 9 bases fit TRBD1. CDR1 is LGHDT, CDR2 YNNKEL, per germline (reference sequence). This CDR3 is built from 16 residues. Unmatched junction bases numbered 8, after V lost 2 bases and J lost 4 bases. DNA of the CDR3: TGTGCCAGCAGCCAAAGCGGGCCGGACAGGGGCTATGGCTACACCTTC. Protein: CASSQSGPDRGYGYTF.

The chain uses TRBV3-1 (or the pseudogene TRBV3-2) and TRBJ2-1; a weak D match, TRBD1 (5 bases). The length of the CDR3 is 13 residues. Germline lookup yields CDR1 LGHDT and CDR2 YNNKEL (reference sequence). V lost 3 bases and J 5 bases, leaving 8 bases between the germline ends. CDR3 protein: CASSHSRDNEQFF. The DNA of the CDR3 is TGTGCCAGCAGCCATTCCAGGGACAATGAGCAGTTCTTC.

V and J are TRBV7-9 and TRBJ2-6, with D perhaps TRBD2 (5 bases). The V end lost 5 bases, the J end lost 4 bases, and 15 bases lay between the germline ends. The CDR3 runs to 16 residues. Germline loops: CDR1 SEHNR, CDR2 FQNEAQ (reference sequence). The CDR3 nucleotides are TGTGCCAGCAGCCTCCCGCGGGTGTCAGGGGCCAACGTCCTGACTTTC. This gives the protein CASSLPRVSGANVLTF.

The gene calls are TRBV2 and TRBJ2-3; 10 positions agree with TRBD1. The CDR3 runs to 15 residues. Germline-derived CDR1 and CDR2 are SNHLY and FYNNEI. The junction had 4 bases not matched to a gene; V was cut back by 3 bases and J by 4 bases. The CDR3, as DNA: TGTGCCAGCAGTGACCCGGGACAGGGGTCAGATACGCAGTATTTT. Translating gives CASSDPGQGSDTQYF.

V and J are TRBV5-4 and TRBJ1-1; perhaps TRBD1 as D (5 bases). The CDR3 extends over 12 amino acids. Trimming removed 0 bases from V and 10 bases from J, with 10 bases in between. Germline V lookup: CDR1 SGHNT, CDR2 YYREEE (reference sequence). The chain's CDR3 is CASSLETGVAFF. DNA for the CDR3: TGTGCCAGCAGCTTGGAAACAGGAGTAGCTTTCTTT. Based on the CDR3 plus reference TRBV5-4 and TRBJ1-1, the full variable domain is ETGVTQSPTHLIKTRGQQVTLRCSSQSGHNTVSWYQQALGQGPQFIFQYYREEENGRGNFPPRFSGLQFPNYSSELNVNALELDDSALYLCASSLETGVAFFGQGTRLTVV.

The V and J genes are TRBV29-1 and TRBJ2-2; tentatively, D is TRBD2 (6 bases). Germline lookup yields CDR1 SQVTM and CDR2 ANQGSEA. The germline V and J ends were trimmed by 0 bases and 1 base, with 9 bases remaining between them. CDR3 length: 15 residues. The CDR3 DNA reads as TGCAGCGTTGAAGAGGAGGGAAGGAACACCGGGGAGCTGTTTTTT. It codes for CSVEEEGRNTGELFF.

V and J are TRBV5-1 and TRBJ2-5; D might be TRBD1 (5 bases). Deletions cut 7 bases from V and 1 base from J, with 17 bases between. The CDR3 totals 15 residues. CDR1 SGHRS and CDR2 YFSETQ come from the germline V gene. The CDR3 reads CASSPQGLVQETQYF. The CDR3 DNA reads TGCGCCAGCTCCCCCCAGGGCCTCGTCCAAGAGACCCAGTACTTC.

The chain employs TRBV6-5 and TRBJ2-1; TRBD2 matches at 10 bases. Germline CDR1 reads MNHEY; CDR2 reads SVGAGI. The CDR3 runs to 15 residues. V trimming: 7 bases; J trimming: 8 bases; junction bases outside the gene matches: 11. In nucleotides, the CDR3 is TGTGCCAGCACCGAGGGTAGCGGGAGGATCCATGAGCAGTTCTTC. This gives the protein CASTEGSGRIHEQFF.

V usage is TRBV7-3 and J usage is TRBJ2-5; a possible D gene is TRBD2 (7 bases). Germline V gene sequence: CDR1 SGHTA, CDR2 FQGTGA. This CDR3 spans 13 amino acids. V was trimmed by 3 bases and J by 9 bases, leaving 14 bases between them. The CDR3 region is CASSLAEGGSQYF. CDR3 sequence (DNA): TGTGCCAGCAGCTTGGCAGAGGGGGGGTCCCAGTACTTC.

CDR3 in amino acids: CASSDSLRGSLDEQFF. The CDR3 DNA follows: TGTGCCAGCAGTGACAGTTTAAGAGGGAGTTTGGATGAGCAGTTCTTC. V usage is TRBV6-1 and J usage is TRBJ2-1, with D perhaps matching TRBD2 (5 bases). Trimming left V 3 bases short and J 8 bases short, with 20 bases between. This CDR3 contains 16 residues. CDR1 is MNHNS, CDR2 SASEGT, per germline.

On this clone: Other DNA variants within this sample encode the same CDR3. The chain links TRBV18 to TRBJ1-1; possible D gene TRBD1, 5 bases. The germline V gene has CDR1 KGHSH and CDR2 LQKENI. V was clipped by 3 bases and J by 5 bases, with 7 bases between them. CDR3 size: 12 residues. The CDR3 nucleotides read TGTGCCAGCTCACCGCAGGGTACTGAAGCTTTCTTT. Its protein product is CASSPQGTEAFF.

CDR3 DNA: TGTGCCATCAGTGGATTACTGGGGACACAAGAATACGAGCAGTACTTC. Protein: CAISGLLGTQEYEQYF. The J gene is TRBJ2-7, the V gene TRBV10-3; TRBD1 might be the D (6 bases). This CDR3 comprises 16 residues. Germline CDR1 is ENHRY and CDR2 is SYGVKD. V gave up 4 bases and J gave up 4 bases, with 20 bases separating them.

The CDR3 spells CASSLGALAGAYEQYF. The CDR3 DNA reads as TGTGCCAGCAGCTTAGGTGCTCTAGCGGGGGCCTACGAGCAGTACTTC. The V call is TRBV7-2, the J call TRBJ2-7; 10 bases fit TRBD2. The CDR3 covers 16 residues. CDR1 SGHTA and CDR2 FQGNSA come from the germline V gene. J was trimmed by 2 bases and V by 1 base; bases with no gene match: 5.

The rearrangement joins TRBV30 to TRBJ2-7; D remains ambiguous. V lost 5 bases and J lost 7, with 18 bases in between. CDR3 length: 13 amino acids. Germline V gives CDR1 GTSNPN, CDR2 SVGIG (reference sequence). The CDR3 is CAWQLTPASEQYF. The CDR3 bases are TGTGCCTGGCAACTGACTCCTGCCTCAGAGCAGTACTTC.

This sequence joins TRBV2 and TRBJ2-2, with D uncertain. Germline-derived CDR1 and CDR2 are SNHLY and FYNNEI. The CDR3 loop spans 16 amino acids. Trimming pared 2 bases from V and 0 bases from J, leaving 10 bases between. CDR3: CASSESQRTNTGELFF. The CDR3 DNA reads as TGTGCCAGCAGTGAATCACAGAGAACGAACACCGGGGAGCTGTTTTTT.

The gene calls are TRBV30 and TRBJ1-4, with 10 positions matching TRBD1. Germline CDR1 and CDR2: GTSNPN and SVGIG (reference sequence). Unmatched junction bases numbered 6, after V lost 3 bases and J lost 8 bases. This CDR3 is 14 amino acids long. The DNA of the CDR3 is TGTGCCTGGAGCGGACAGGGGGTCGGAGAAAAACTGTTTTTT. Protein: CAWSGQGVGEKLFF.

The chain carries TRBV18 and TRBJ2-7; TRBD1 matches at 9 bases. V shed 1 base, J shed 7 bases, and the junction held 8 bases outside the gene matches. There are 15 residues in the CDR3. The germline V gene has CDR1 KGHSH and CDR2 LQKENI. For the CDR3, the DNA is TGTGCCAGCTCACCACGGGACAGGGTTTTAACAGAGCAGTACTTC. This sequence encodes CASSPRDRVLTEQYF.